A single sample gave rise to the 32 T cell receptor beta chains below, sequenced in a study of identical twins. TCRdb itself ran the 5' RACE reads through MiXCR, one entry per CDR3 protein. Of approximately 690,000 distinct CDR3 sequences in the sample, roughly 6% were seen once. Specimen: naive T cells sorted from blood. The receptors were sampled from a young man in good health.

The table lists this clonotype with a few counts. The chain has TRBV29-1 and TRBJ2-3, with TRBD1 matching over 9 bases. The germline V gene encodes CDR1 SQVTM and CDR2 ANQGSEA. This CDR3 comprises 11 residues. Trimming cost V 4 bases and J 10 bases; bases outside gene matches: 3. CDR3 protein: CSVATGGPQYF. CDR3 coding DNA: TGCAGCGTTGCAACAGGGGGCCCGCAGTATTTT.

This clonotype turned up a few times. The V gene is TRBV12-3 or TRBV12-4, the J gene TRBJ1-5, with 9 bases matching TRBD1. The CDR3 runs 15 residues. V trimming: 6 bases; J trimming: 0 bases; junction bases outside the gene matches: 3. Here the CDR3 DNA reads TGTGCCAGCAGCACACAGGGGGCTAGCAATCAGCCCCAGCATTTT. This encodes CASSTQGASNQPQHF.

This clonotype has ten or more counts. The CDR3 loop is CASSSSRPESEQFF. Written as DNA, the CDR3 is TGTGCCAGCAGTTCATCCCGACCCGAAAGTGAGCAGTTCTTC. The genes are TRBV27 and TRBJ2-1; D is unclear. Germline assignment: CDR1 MNHEY and CDR2 SMNVEV (reference sequence). The CDR3 contains 14 residues. Trimming cost V 4 bases and J 9 bases, with 16 bases left between them.

The sample holds many counts of this clonotype. CDR3 sequence reads: CASSAAGGINQPQHF. Here the CDR3 DNA reads TGTGCCAGCAGTGCGGCAGGGGGCATCAATCAGCCCCAGCATTTT. This chain uses TRBV25-1 with TRBJ1-5; 8 bases agree with TRBD1. With V trimmed by 4 bases and J by 3 bases, 5 bases remained unmatched. This CDR3 has 15 amino acids. Per the germline V gene, CDR1 is MGHDK and CDR2 is SYGVNS.

Many counts were recorded for this clonotype. The genes are TRBV29-1 and TRBJ2-1; TRBD2 aligns across 10 bases. This CDR3 comprises 15 residues. J lost 2 bases, V lost 3 bases, and 4 bases had no gene match. Germline loops: CDR1 SQVTM, CDR2 ANQGSEA. The CDR3 reads CSVELAGGAYNEQFF. CDR3 coding DNA: TGCAGCGTTGAGTTAGCGGGAGGTGCCTACAATGAGCAGTTCTTC.

This clonotype has ten or more counts. This chain uses TRBV7-3 with TRBJ1-1; no clear D. The CDR3 runs to 14 residues. Between the trimmed V and J ends, which lost 5 bases and 7 bases, there was a span of 17 bases. Germline-derived CDR1 and CDR2 are SGHTA and FQGTGA. This chain's CDR3 is CASSRGPEDGEAFF. In DNA, the CDR3 is TGTGCCAGCAGCCGAGGCCCAGAGGACGGTGAAGCTTTCTTT.

V gene TRBV5-1 combines with J gene TRBJ2-7; TRBD1 or TRBD2 may be the D gene (5 bases each). V lost 4 bases, J lost 5 bases, and 16 bases lay in between. The length of the CDR3 is 14 residues. The germline gives CDR1 SGHRS, CDR2 YFSETQ. The CDR3 reads CASSNSRDVDEQYF. The CDR3, as DNA: TGCGCCAGCAGCAATAGCCGGGACGTCGACGAGCAGTACTTC.

The chain links TRBV30 to TRBJ2-3; the D gene is possibly TRBD2 (6 bases). CDR3 length: 13 residues. The germline V gene has CDR1 GTSNPN and CDR2 SVGIG (reference sequence). Deletions cut 1 base from V and 3 bases from J, with 8 bases between. CDR3 sequence: CAWSGGLTDTQYF. The CDR3 coding sequence is TGTGCCTGGAGTGGGGGACTTACAGATACGCAGTATTTT.

This clonotype was detected only a few times. The chain is built from TRBV29-1 and TRBJ2-7; 9 bases map to TRBD1. V gave up 6 bases and J gave up 6 bases; unmatched junction bases: 15. The CDR3 has 15 residues. Germline V lookup: CDR1 SQVTM, CDR2 ANQGSEA. CDR3 amino acids: CSVETRTGAPLEQYF. CDR3 coding DNA: TGCAGCGTGGAAACCCGGACAGGGGCCCCCCTCGAGCAGTACTTC.

Ten or more counts support this clonotype. The chain links TRBV29-1 to TRBJ1-1; TRBD1 aligns across 10 bases. J was trimmed by 6 bases and V by 5 bases; bases with no gene match: 6. The CDR3 is made up of 13 amino acids. The germline V gene encodes CDR1 SQVTM and CDR2 ANQGSEA. The CDR3 DNA follows: TGCAGCGTTAGGGGACAGGGGATTCCTGAAGCTTTCTTT. Translating gives CSVRGQGIPEAFF.

This clonotype was counted many times. The CDR3 reads CASSFRGRRAEAFF. CDR3 nucleotides: TGTGCCAGCAGTTTCAGGGGGCGAAGGGCTGAAGCTTTCTTT. The chain couples TRBV12-3 or TRBV12-4 to TRBJ1-1; 8 nucleotides match TRBD1. V shed 3 bases and J 6 bases; nucleotides not matched to a gene: 6. This CDR3 contains 14 residues.

This clonotype has more than one count but fewer than ten. The CDR3 bases are TGTGCCAGCAGCGTAGGGTGGACTTTACAAGAGACCCAGTACTTC. Encoded protein: CASSVGWTLQETQYF. The rearrangement links TRBV9 to TRBJ2-5, with D possibly TRBD2 on 5 matching bases. Germline loops: CDR1 SGDLS, CDR2 YYNGEE. V shed 0 bases and J shed 2 bases, with 11 bases lying between them. This CDR3 has 15 residues.

This clonotype came up many times. This chain joins TRBV6-2 or TRBV6-3 and TRBJ1-2; D remains unclear. The CDR3 has 13 amino acids. The ends were cut back, 6 bases at V and 4 bases at J, with 12 bases in the middle. Looked up from germline, CDR1 is MNHEY and CDR2 is SVGEGT. In DNA form, the CDR3 reads TGTGCCAGCAGCTATGACGGCGCCTATGGCTACACCTTC. It specifies CASSYDGAYGYTF.

This clonotype was counted at least ten times. The V gene is TRBV5-4, the J gene TRBJ2-3; TRBD2 agrees at 11 bases. The germline gives CDR1 SGHNT, CDR2 YYREEE (reference sequence). Germline trimming cut 5 bases from V and 6 bases from J; bases unmatched to any gene: 8. The CDR3 loop spans 15 amino acids. CDR3 coding DNA: TGTGCCAGCAGACAAGGACTAGCGGGTCTGGATACGCAGTATTTT. The encoded protein is CASRQGLAGLDTQYF.

This clonotype came up many times. The V call is TRBV11-2, the J call TRBJ2-1; D gene ambiguous. The CDR3 loop spans 16 amino acids. Per the germline V gene, CDR1 is SGHAT and CDR2 is FQNNGV. V gave up 0 bases and J gave up 0 bases, with 9 bases separating them. CDR3 coding DNA: TGTGCCAGCAGCTTAGAACGGGTCAGCTCCTACAATGAGCAGTTCTTC. This sequence encodes CASSLERVSSYNEQFF.

The chain uses TRBV5-1 and TRBJ2-5; no reliable D call. Trimming stripped 0 bases from V and 2 bases from J, with 8 bases between. CDR1 SGHRS and CDR2 YFSETQ come from the germline V gene. The CDR3 length is 14 residues. CDR3 sequence reads: CASSLVPSQETQYF. In DNA, the CDR3 is TGCGCCAGCAGCTTGGTTCCTAGTCAAGAGACCCAGTACTTC.

This chain uses TRBV12-3 or TRBV12-4 with TRBJ2-1, with 8 bases matching TRBD2. The CDR3 extends over 15 amino acids. V gave up 4 bases and J gave up 7 bases; unmatched junction bases: 9. CDR3 protein: CASSSFLGRGNEQFF. The CDR3 coding sequence is TGTGCCAGCAGTTCTTTTCTCGGGAGGGGAAATGAGCAGTTCTTC.

The chain couples TRBV2 to TRBJ2-6; no clear D. V was shortened by 0 bases and J by 0 bases, with 15 bases between the two germline ends. The CDR3 consists of 19 residues. Germline V gene data show CDR1 as SNHLY and CDR2 as FYNNEI. The CDR3 sequence is CASSEALVGTISGANVLTF. The CDR3 DNA follows: TGTGCCAGCAGTGAAGCCTTGGTTGGAACCATCTCTGGGGCCAACGTCCTGACTTTC.

The genes are TRBV12-3 or TRBV12-4 and TRBJ2-3; 9 nucleotides match TRBD2. This CDR3 is built from 15 residues. The V segment lost 5 bases and the J segment 4 bases; nucleotides outside the gene matches: 7. DNA of the CDR3: TGTGCCAGCAGTCTTAGCGGGAGTGTGGCAGATACGCAGTATTTT. Translating it yields CASSLSGSVADTQYF.

In its sample, this clonotype was seen many times. The rearrangement links TRBV29-1 to TRBJ2-1; 9 nucleotides match TRBD2. J lost 8 bases, V lost 8 bases, and 10 bases had no gene match. CDR1 and CDR2 from the germline V gene are SQVTM and ANQGSEA. The CDR3 loop spans 13 amino acids. CDR3 sequence (DNA): TGCAGCTCGTCTAGCGGGATTGACGATGAGCAGTTCTTC. Translating gives CSSSSGIDDEQFF.

This chain joins TRBV3-1 and TRBJ2-4, with 7 bases that match TRBD1. J gave up 9 bases and V 4 bases, and 9 bases lay outside the gene matches. Germline V gene sequence: CDR1 LGHDT, CDR2 YNNKEL (reference sequence). The CDR3 is made up of 14 amino acids. For the CDR3, the DNA is TGTGCCAGCAGCCCGACAGGGTTGAACCCCATTCAGTACTTC. Residues: CASSPTGLNPIQYF.

Concerning this clonotype itself: One end of the junction fails to match germline, which may point to a read error. The gene calls are TRBV11-2 and TRBJ2-1; the match to TRBD2 covers 7 bases. Germline values: CDR1 SGHAT, CDR2 FQNNGV. The CDR3 consists of 12 residues. For the CDR3, the DNA is TGTGCCAGCAGCTTAGTGCCTGGACTAGTCATCTTC. It codes for CASSLVPGLVIF. The entire variable domain, with the rest obtained from reference TRBV11-2 and TRBJ2-1, is as follows: EAGVAQSPRYKIIEKRQSVAFWCNPISGHATLYWYQQILGQGPKLLIQFQNNGVVDDSQLPKDRFSAERLKGVDSTLKIQPAKLEDSAVYLCASSLVPGLVIFGPGTRLTVL.

This clonotype came up a few times. The V gene is TRBV5-1, the J gene TRBJ2-2; D is ambiguous. CDR3 size: 16 residues. Germline-derived CDR1 and CDR2 are SGHRS and YFSETQ. V gave up 1 base and J gave up 2 bases, with 12 bases separating them. The CDR3 DNA reads as TGCGCCAGCAGCTTGACGTTAGTTCAAAACACCGGGGAGCTGTTTTTT. Its protein is CASSLTLVQNTGELFF.

This clonotype was found many times. The rearrangement links TRBV20-1 to TRBJ1-2; no definite D call. Germline V gene lookup returns CDR1 DFQATT and CDR2 SNEGSKA (reference sequence). This CDR3 contains 14 residues. The germline V and J ends were trimmed by 5 bases and 2 bases, with 15 bases remaining between them. Here the CDR3 DNA reads TGCAGTGCTCCTGCAAAGCACTCGAACTATGGCTACACCTTC. Translated: CSAPAKHSNYGYTF.

The J gene is TRBJ1-1, the V gene TRBV18; no firm D call. V was pared by 4 bases and J by 1 base, with 16 bases between. CDR3 length equals 16 residues. Germline V gene data show CDR1 as KGHSH and CDR2 as LQKENI. The CDR3 is CASSHGPDPGNTEAFF. The CDR3 bases are TGTGCCAGCTCACACGGCCCCGACCCTGGGAACACTGAAGCTTTCTTT.

In its sample, this clonotype was seen many times. This chain links TRBV12-3 or TRBV12-4 with TRBJ1-2; D ambiguous. Trimming pared 0 bases from V and 4 bases from J, leaving 6 bases between. The CDR3 length is 13 residues. The DNA for the CDR3 is TGTGCCAGCAGTTTAGCTCTATCCTATGGCTACACCTTC. Its translation is CASSLALSYGYTF.

The CDR3 protein is CASRASGSGEQYV. In nucleotides, the CDR3 is TGTGCCAGCAGGGCTAGCGGGAGTGGCGAGCAGTACGTC. The V gene is TRBV6-2 or TRBV6-3, the J gene TRBJ2-7, with TRBD2 matching 10 bases. The trim removed 6 bases at V and 6 bases at J, leaving 5 bases unmatched. Germline V gene data show CDR1 as MNHEY and CDR2 as SVGEGT. The CDR3 has 13 residues.

This sequence joins TRBV6-1 and TRBJ1-6; tentatively, D is TRBD1 (6 bases). CDR3 size: 15 residues. Germline CDR1 MNHNS, CDR2 SASEGT. V lost 3 bases to trimming and J lost 8 bases, with 14 bases between them. This CDR3 reads CASSDRGSKDSPLHF. In DNA form, the CDR3 reads TGTGCCAGCAGTGACAGGGGCTCTAAAGATTCACCCCTCCACTTT.

This clonotype was counted a few times. The chain couples TRBV5-1 to TRBJ1-5; 8 bases are shared with TRBD1. The CDR3 has 14 residues. Germline V CDR1 and CDR2: SGHRS, YFSETQ. J was trimmed by 5 bases and V by 2 bases; bases with no gene match: 3. The CDR3 reads CASSLQGGDQPQHF. The CDR3 region has the DNA TGCGCCAGCAGCTTACAGGGGGGGGATCAGCCCCAGCATTTT.

This clonotype was seen a few times. V usage is TRBV11-3 and J usage is TRBJ2-1; possibly TRBD1 or TRBD2 for D (5 bases each). The CDR3 runs to 15 residues. Trimming stripped 4 bases from V and 4 bases from J, with 14 bases between. Germline V gives CDR1 SGHNT, CDR2 YENEEA. Written as DNA, the CDR3 is TGTGCCAGCAGCTCAATCCGGGACCCATACAATGAGCAGTTCTTC. This translates into CASSSIRDPYNEQFF.

This clonotype occurred many times. The chain employs TRBV5-1 and TRBJ2-4; 11 bases line up with TRBD2. J was trimmed by 3 bases and V by 0 bases; bases with no gene match: 11. Germline CDR1 is SGHRS and CDR2 is YFSETQ. The CDR3 loop spans 19 amino acids. The DNA for the CDR3 is TGCGCCAGCAGCTTGGGGCCCCTACTAGCGGGAGTTGTCAAAAACATTCAGTACTTC. This encodes CASSLGPLLAGVVKNIQYF.

This clonotype was detected only a few times. V and J are TRBV11-2 and TRBJ2-5; D is uncertain. The CDR3 spans 15 residues. Germline CDR1 SGHAT, CDR2 FQNNGV. V gave up 4 bases and J gave up 6 bases, with 18 bases separating them. The CDR3 DNA follows: TGTGCCAGCAGCTCAAACCTTGCGGTCCCGAAGACCCAGTACTTC. This translates into CASSSNLAVPKTQYF.